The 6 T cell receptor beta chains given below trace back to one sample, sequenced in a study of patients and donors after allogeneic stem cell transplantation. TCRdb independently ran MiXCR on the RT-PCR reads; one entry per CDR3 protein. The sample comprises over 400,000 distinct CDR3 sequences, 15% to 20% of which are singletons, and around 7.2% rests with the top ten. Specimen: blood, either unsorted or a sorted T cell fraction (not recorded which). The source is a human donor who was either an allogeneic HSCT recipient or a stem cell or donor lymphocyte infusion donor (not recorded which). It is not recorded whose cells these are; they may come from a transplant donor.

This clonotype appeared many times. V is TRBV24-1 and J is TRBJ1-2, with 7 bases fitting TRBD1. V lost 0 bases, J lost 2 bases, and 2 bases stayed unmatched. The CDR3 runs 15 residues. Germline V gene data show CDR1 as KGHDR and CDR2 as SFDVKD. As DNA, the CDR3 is TGTGCCACCAGTGATTTGCCGACAGGGAACTATGGCTACACCTTC. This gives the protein CATSDLPTGNYGYTF.

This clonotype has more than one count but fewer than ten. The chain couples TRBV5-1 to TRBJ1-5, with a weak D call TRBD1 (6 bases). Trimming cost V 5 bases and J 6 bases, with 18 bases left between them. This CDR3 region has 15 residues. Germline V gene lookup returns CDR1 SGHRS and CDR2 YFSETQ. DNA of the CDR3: TGCGCCAGCAGTTCTCAGGGGCTCGAGAGTCAGCCCCAGCATTTT. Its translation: CASSSQGLESQPQHF.

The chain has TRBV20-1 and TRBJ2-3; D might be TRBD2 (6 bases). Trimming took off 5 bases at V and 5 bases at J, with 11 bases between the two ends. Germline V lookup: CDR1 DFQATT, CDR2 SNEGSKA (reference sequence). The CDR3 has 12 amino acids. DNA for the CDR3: TGCAGTGCTTCCCCGACTAGAGATACGCAGTATTTT. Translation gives CSASPTRDTQYF.

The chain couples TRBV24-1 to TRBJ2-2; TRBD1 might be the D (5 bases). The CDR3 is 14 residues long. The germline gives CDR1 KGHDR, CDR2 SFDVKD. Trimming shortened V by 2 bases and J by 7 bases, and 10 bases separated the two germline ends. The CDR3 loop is CATSDWGHVGELFF. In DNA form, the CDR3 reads TGTGCCACCAGTGATTGGGGCCATGTCGGGGAGCTGTTTTTT.

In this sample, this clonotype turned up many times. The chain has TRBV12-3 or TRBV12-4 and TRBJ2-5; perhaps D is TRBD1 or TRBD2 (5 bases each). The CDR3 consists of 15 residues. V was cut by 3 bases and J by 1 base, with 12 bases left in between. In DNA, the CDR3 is TGTGCCAGCAGTTTCCTGGCAGGGAGCCAAGAGACCCAGTACTTC. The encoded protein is CASSFLAGSQETQYF.

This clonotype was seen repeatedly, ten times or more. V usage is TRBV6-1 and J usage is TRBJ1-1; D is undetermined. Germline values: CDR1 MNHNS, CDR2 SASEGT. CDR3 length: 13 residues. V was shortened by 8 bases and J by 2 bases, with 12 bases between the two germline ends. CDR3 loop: CASLRGKNTEAFF. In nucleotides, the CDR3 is TGTGCCAGCTTGCGGGGAAAAAACACTGAAGCTTTCTTT.